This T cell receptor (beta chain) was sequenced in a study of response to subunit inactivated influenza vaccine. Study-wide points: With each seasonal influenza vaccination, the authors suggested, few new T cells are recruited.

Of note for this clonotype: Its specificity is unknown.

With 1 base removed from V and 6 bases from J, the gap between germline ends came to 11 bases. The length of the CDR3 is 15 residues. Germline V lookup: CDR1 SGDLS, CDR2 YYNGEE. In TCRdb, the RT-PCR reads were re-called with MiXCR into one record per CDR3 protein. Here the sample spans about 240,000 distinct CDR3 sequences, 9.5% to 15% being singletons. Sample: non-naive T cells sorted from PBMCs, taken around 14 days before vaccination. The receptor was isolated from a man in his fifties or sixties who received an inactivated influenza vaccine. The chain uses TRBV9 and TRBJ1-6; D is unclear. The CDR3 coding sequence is TGTGCCAGCAGCGTATTTCCGGGCAGTAATTCACCCCTCCACTTT. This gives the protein CASSVFPGSNSPLHF.